This is a list of T cell receptor beta chains from one sample in a study of T cell changes during pregnancy in multiple sclerosis. TCRdb's table, derived via immunoSEQ multiplex PCR, lists solely in-frame clones and lacks some. In the table there are approximately 100,000 clones, roughly nine tenths of which are singletons. Sample: peripheral blood, taken after pregnancy. Receptors were obtained from a female donor with multiple sclerosis, enrolled in a pregnancy study. Each CDR3 is given with its conserved first and last residue. A clone size is listed for some rows: how often the clone was seen (once, few, many), or a class if it is expanded.

TRBV5-1	.	TRBJ2-7	CASSLAGTGLYEQYF
TRBV7-2	.	TRBJ2-1	CASSPDRVSGEQFF
TRBV2	few	TRBJ1-5	CASSGDRERGQPQHF
TRBV6-6	once	TRBJ2-7	CASSYSSRYEQYF
TRBV19	.	TRBJ2-3	CASSILLAGADGEGNTQYF
TRBV6-4	.	TRBJ2-3	CASSDSSGGAGTDTQYF
TRBV2	.	TRBJ2-5	CASSEEGAVGDLTQYF
TRBV19	.	TRBJ2-1	CASNLAGSSYNEQFF
TRBV18	once	TRBJ1-3	CASSDRDRGPGNTIYF
TRBV11-2	few	TRBJ1-2	CASSSFGRGYYGYTF
TRBV6-5	.	TRBJ2-1	CASSYRDISYNEQFF
TRBV28	.	TRBJ1-4	CASLNPATNEKLFF
TRBV28	.	TRBJ2-7	CASSLGAGGPYEQYF
TRBV5-1	.	TRBJ1-1	CASSLMSDTEAFF
TRBV7-9	.	TRBJ1-2	CASSLDLSYGYTF
TRBV7-8	.	TRBJ1-1	CASSLIGTDVTEAFF
TRBV4-3	.	TRBJ2-7	CASSLDGTGAYEQYF
TRBV28	.	TRBJ2-7	CASSRSSGTSYEQYF
TRBV2	.	TRBJ2-5	CASRGGLGQETQYF
TRBV7-2	.	TRBJ2-5	CASSFQSGKETQYF
TRBV6-5	.	TRBJ1-2	CASSYRDRDGYTF
TRBV7-2	.	TRBJ1-6	CASSLLPGYNSPLHF
TRBV19	.	TRBJ2-1	CASSQLDRHYNEQFF
TRBV6-1	.	TRBJ2-5	CASSEFGLTVGETQYF
TRBV5-4	.	TRBJ2-1	CASSPRGLIHNEQFF
TRBV28	.	TRBJ2-2	CASTQGYTGELFF
TRBV29-1	.	TRBJ2-2	CSVKSGTGSTGELFF
TRBV6-1	.	TRBJ1-4	CASSESMLTGARNEKLFF
TRBV2	.	TRBJ2-3	CASSELRDFPMQDTQYF
TRBV7-3	.	TRBJ2-7	CASSLTSGTIYEQYF
TRBV11-1	.	TRBJ2-1	CASSLRGTSGSRYNEQFF
TRBV4-3	.	TRBJ2-7	CASTVGTGGPYEQYF
TRBV11-2	.	TRBJ1-2	CASSLTTDYGYTF
TRBV7-6	.	TRBJ1-3	CASSTFTGTSSSGNTIYF
TRBV4-1	.	TRBJ2-3	CASSLSGGTDTQYF
TRBV9	.	TRBJ1-2	CASSPTGTTGHGYTF
TRBV7-7	.	TRBJ2-2	CASSFNRAGELFF
TRBV7-6	.	TRBJ2-7	CASSSERTLTEQYF
TRBV2	.	TRBJ1-3	CASSATGQVSGNTIYF
TRBV7-3	.	TRBJ2-1	CASSLTRGNEQFF
TRBV27	once	TRBJ2-1	CASSPRLVSYNEQFF
TRBV7-2	.	TRBJ1-2	CASSLILGGAHYGYTF
TRBV5-8	.	TRBJ1-6	CASQKGGTYNSPLHF
TRBV9	once	TRBJ2-7	CASSDQKGTGPLLEQYF
TRBV7-2	.	TRBJ2-7	CASSSPGQSSYEQYF
TRBV7-8	.	TRBJ2-7	CASSSLAGGPSYEQYF
TRBV27	few	TRBJ1-2	CASSSKRDGYGYTF
TRBV6-1	once	TRBJ2-7	CASSEVVRGWESF
TRBV5-4	.	TRBJ2-2	CASSLQGNTGELFF
TRBV5-4	.	TRBJ2-5	CASSLAIERGGRTQYF
TRBV2	.	TRBJ2-1	CASRKPAGLAGALEQFF